The T cell receptor beta chain under discussion was sequenced for a study of post-analysis software for immune sequencing data. Findings and caveats of the study: Controls significantly exceeded multiple sclerosis patients in normalized Chao1 diversity. About five TRBV segments occurring more often in patients than controls included TRBV5-6, TRBV5-1 and TRBV20-1.

V lost 2 bases and J lost 1, with 13 bases in between. This CDR3 is 16 amino acids long. The germline V gene has CDR1 SGHAT and CDR2 FQNNGV. Unique molecular identifiers were built into the TCR beta cDNA libraries. T cells numbering about 0.85 to 11 million gave rise to roughly 0.5 million cDNA molecules. TCRdb recomputed calls from the PCR reads with MiXCR, one row per CDR3 protein. The sample includes hundreds of thousands of distinct CDR3 sequences, 55% to 60% of them seen just once. On this clonotype itself: Its antigen is currently unknown.

The chain carries TRBV11-2 and TRBJ2-3; D is undetermined. The source of this sequence is a girl aged 2 to 9 with multiple sclerosis. The sequenced material came from blood. The CDR3 DNA reads TGTGCCAGCAGCTTAAACGTTTTGGGCCGCACAGATACGCAGTATTTT. It is translated as CASSLNVLGRTDTQYF. The full variable domain, its missing parts supplied by reference TRBV11-2 and TRBJ2-3, is EAGVAQSPRYKIIEKRQSVAFWCNPISGHATLYWYQQILGQGPKLLIQFQNNGVVDDSQLPKDRFSAERLKGVDSTLKIQPAKLEDSAVYLCASSLNVLGRTDTQYFGPGTRLTVL.